Presented here are 3 T cell receptor beta chains from one specimen sequenced in a study of regulatory T cells in long-lasting Graves disease. Time point: persistent/refractory GD, antithyroid drugs over 5 years with positive TRAb. There was RNA extracted from PBMCs, and the TCR library was made from it. Library construction for TCR beta used iRepertoire HTBI primers and Arm-PCR of CDR3 regions. TCRdb reanalysed the multiplex PCR reads using MiXCR and keeps one entry per CDR3 protein. The table shows more than 300,000 distinct CDR3 sequences, with 15% to 20% occurring only once. This material consisted of peripheral blood mononuclear cells (PBMCs), taken when the disease was refractory, from a patient treated with antithyroid drugs. The receptors were gathered from a female donor with Graves disease.

This clonotype occurred many times. The chain employs TRBV28 and TRBJ1-5, with 9 bases lining up with TRBD1. Germline V gene sequence: CDR1 MDHEN, CDR2 SYDVKM. CDR3 length: 14 residues. J gave up 6 bases and V 5 bases, and 5 bases lay outside the gene matches. Here the CDR3 reads CASSPGQGSQPQHF. In DNA form, the CDR3 reads TGTGCCAGCAGTCCTGGACAGGGGTCTCAGCCCCAGCATTTT.

This clonotype has ten or more counts. The J gene is TRBJ2-5, the V gene TRBV12-3 or TRBV12-4, with 10 positions matching TRBD1. This CDR3 has 17 amino acids. The V and J ends lost 3 bases and 1 base, in that order; junction bases with no gene match: 8. For the CDR3, the DNA is TGTGCCAGCAGTTTGATCCTCCGGGACAGGGGCCAAGAGACCCAGTACTTC. Its protein is CASSLILRDRGQETQYF.

This clonotype was seen a few times. The chain is built from TRBV5-1 and TRBJ2-1, with 14 positions matching TRBD2. The V gene end was trimmed by 0 bases and the J gene end by 6 bases; junction bases not matched to a gene: 2. CDR1 SGHRS and CDR2 YFSETQ come from the germline V gene. The length of the CDR3 is 16 residues. As DNA, the CDR3 is TGCGCCAGCAGCTTGGCCGGACTAGCGGGGGGCAATGAGCAGTTCTTC. Translating it yields CASSLAGLAGGNEQFF. Supplemented by reference TRBV5-1 and TRBJ2-1, the full variable domain reads KAGVTQTPRYLIKTRGQQVTLSCSPISGHRSVSWYQQTPGQGLQFLFEYFSETQRNKGNFPGRFSGRQFSNSRSEMNVSTLELGDSALYLCASSLAGLAGGNEQFFGPGTRLTVL.